These T cell receptor beta chains were read from a single sample in a study of CD8 T cells in ankylosing spondylitis. TCRdb passed the 5' RACE reads through MiXCR, listing each CDR3 protein once. Here the sample spans 250,000 to 400,000 distinct CDR3 sequences, around a tenth being singletons. Sequenced sample: blood, either unsorted or a sorted T cell fraction (not recorded which). The receptors come from a female donor with ankylosing spondylitis or in good health (not recorded which). Both conserved end residues are part of each CDR3. A D gene is named only where the DNA matches it firmly. Expanded clones get a size class; other rows say once, few or many, or leave the size out.

d_call,v_call,clone_size,j_call,cdr3_length,cdr3_nt,cdr3_aa
TRBD2,TRBV27,many,TRBJ2-1,15,TGTGCCAGCAGTTCTACTAGCGGGGGCCCCAATGAGCAGTTCTTC,CASSSTSGGPNEQFF
NA,TRBV7-6,NA,TRBJ2-7,14,TGTGCCAGCACTCTTTCACCGAACTCCTACGAGCAGTACTTC,CASTLSPNSYEQYF
TRBD2,TRBV7-2,few,TRBJ2-3,15,TGTGCCAGCAGCTTGACTAGCGGGATTCGCGATACGCAGTATTTT,CASSLTSGIRDTQYF
NA,TRBV7-6,NA,TRBJ1-4,15,TGTGCCAGCAGTGCGTTGTTCAGGGAAAATGAAAAACTGTTTTTT,CASSALFRENEKLFF
NA,TRBV20-1,few,TRBJ2-1,12,TGCAGTGTACGTCTAGCGCCCAATGAGCAGTTCTTC,CSVRLAPNEQFF
NA,TRBV29-1,many,TRBJ1-1,14,TGCAGCGTTGGTGAGGGATCCATGAACACTGAAGCTTTCTTT,CSVGEGSMNTEAFF
NA,TRBV20-1,NA,TRBJ1-2,17,TGCTGTGCCCCGAACCCGGGTCGGACTAGAGGAGGCTATGGCTACACCTTC,CCAPNPGRTRGGYGYTF
NA,TRBV7-9,NA,TRBJ2-5,16,TGTGCCAGCAGCTTAGGACAGGGAGGCCTAAAAGAGACCCAGTACTTC,CASSLGQGGLKETQYF
TRBD1,TRBV24-1,many,TRBJ2-3,16,TGTGCCACCAGTTCTACCGGGACAGGGGTGAAGGATACGCAGTATTTT,CATSSTGTGVKDTQYF
NA,TRBV3-1,few,TRBJ1-1,14,TGTGCCAGCAGCCAAGCATCCTCCGGAACTGAAGCTTTCTTT,CASSQASSGTEAFF
TRBD2,TRBV28,NA,TRBJ2-5,18,TGTACCAGCTGTTTAATCGCGGGAGGGTCCCGTAGAGGAGAGACCCAGTACTTC,CTSCLIAGGSRRGETQYF
TRBD2,TRBV11-2,many,TRBJ2-5,15,TGTGCCAGCAGCCCTTATGGCGGGAGTGCGGAGACCCAGTACTTC,CASSPYGGSAETQYF
TRBD2,TRBV20-1,many,TRBJ2-1,13,TGCAGTGCTAGTAGCGGGAGATACAATGAGCAGTTCTTC,CSASSGRYNEQFF